The text below deals with one T cell receptor (beta chain). Many counts were recorded for this clonotype. It lacks a known antigen. No qualities accompany the bases; no much larger clone lies one base away. The data belong to a study of early T cells in non-severe SARS-CoV-2 infection (dated by TCRdb to the early 2020s). Background for the entire study: Bulk RNA from unsorted whole blood was used for TCR sequencing, so alpha and beta chains could not be paired. Overall study outcomes, separate from this receptor: VDJdb matching was skewed toward anti-spike CD8 responses and likely underestimated virus-specific expansions by missing private and CD4 specificities.

A case-control design nested within a healthcare worker cohort in London, UK, was used, with weekly nasopharyngeal swab PCR tests and blood sampling performed. Healthcare workers were enrolled in the week of the UK lockdown, from 23 to 31 March 2020, and were followed every week for up to roughly 16 weeks. Library method: 5' RACE. The sequencer was a NextSeq 500. The TCR library protocol attached unique molecular identifiers to individual cDNA molecules to correct for sequencing error and PCR bias. Sequencing covered both TCR alpha and beta chains, and within each sample the abundances of alpha and beta sequences were tightly co-correlated. In the source study's methods: Decombinator V4 was used to perform V gene, J gene and CDR3 annotation of TCR sequences. Expanded TCRs were defined as changing significantly between any two time points under a Poisson model with p below 0.0001. TCR abundances were normalised to the total number of TCRs sequenced in each sample and reported as counts per million. TRAV1-2 paired with TRAJ12, TRAJ20 or TRAJ33 defined MAIT TCRs, while TRAV10 paired with TRAJ18 defined iNKT TCRs. A search of VDJdb, accessed on 1 November 2021, was run for TCRs annotated to CMV, EBV and SARS-CoV-2, with TCRs annotated for multiple antigens excluded. Using fastp trimming at Q25 and MiXCR clonotype assembly, TCRdb reanalyzed the public sequencing data and kept in-frame beta chains. Rows are unified per CDR3 protein, each entry keeping the most common DNA and genes. These V and J calls rely on TCRdb rather than the paper's analysis. For this sample the table gives under 45,000 distinct CDR3 sequences, of which 5.4% were detected only once. Roughly 6.3% of the sample rests with the top ten.

For CDR1 and CDR2, the germline V gene lists SQVTM and ANQGSEA. The trim is 4 bases for V and 3 bases for J, with a gap of 12 bases between the germline ends. The CDR3, cysteine through phenylalanine, is 14 amino acids long. The CDR3 DNA has 42 bases and is translated from base 1. The TCR originated in an adult who was a healthcare worker with PCR-confirmed SARS-CoV-2 infection or an uninfected control (not recorded which). The chain is made from TRBV29-1 and TRBJ1-4, with the D gene too uncertain to name. Sample: whole blood, taken at baseline. The nucleotide sequence reads as follows: TGCAGCGTTGTCCAAGGGAATGCTAATGAAAAACTGTTTTTT. Translated, this is CSVVQGNANEKLFF.